The following is a T cell receptor (beta chain) sequence with its context. The antigen is unknown. V lost 4 bases to trimming and J lost 5 bases, with 9 bases between them. The CDR3 contains 12 residues. The germline V gene has CDR1 SNHLY and CDR2 FYNNEI. The protocol was immunoSEQ multiplex PCR, while the TCRdb copy is restricted to in-frame clones and leaves out a portion. The sample holds 300,000 to 400,000 clones, approximately 67% seen once. This specimen belongs to a study of cytotoxic CD8 clonotypes in ibrutinib-treated CLL. Study in general: The patients, roughly ten relapsed/refractory and approximately 15 treatment-naive, included about 18 who were IGHV unmutated. The study, taken as a whole, reports: Sampling times, which were not matched between the groups, differed between sustained-remission patients and progressing patients. Upon ibrutinib response clonality rose, and upon progression it fell back toward baseline.

The TCR beta libraries used about 2 micrograms of genomic DNA that came from cryopreserved PBMCs. Source: PBMCs, taken after 36 months of ibrutinib treatment. The chain uses TRBV2 and TRBJ2-7; D may match TRBD1 or TRBD2 (5 bases each). The clonotype was recovered from a human donor with chronic lymphocytic leukemia. The CDR3 DNA follows: TGTGCCAGCAGTGGGGGGAGCCACGAGCAGTACTTC. It specifies CASSGGSHEQYF.